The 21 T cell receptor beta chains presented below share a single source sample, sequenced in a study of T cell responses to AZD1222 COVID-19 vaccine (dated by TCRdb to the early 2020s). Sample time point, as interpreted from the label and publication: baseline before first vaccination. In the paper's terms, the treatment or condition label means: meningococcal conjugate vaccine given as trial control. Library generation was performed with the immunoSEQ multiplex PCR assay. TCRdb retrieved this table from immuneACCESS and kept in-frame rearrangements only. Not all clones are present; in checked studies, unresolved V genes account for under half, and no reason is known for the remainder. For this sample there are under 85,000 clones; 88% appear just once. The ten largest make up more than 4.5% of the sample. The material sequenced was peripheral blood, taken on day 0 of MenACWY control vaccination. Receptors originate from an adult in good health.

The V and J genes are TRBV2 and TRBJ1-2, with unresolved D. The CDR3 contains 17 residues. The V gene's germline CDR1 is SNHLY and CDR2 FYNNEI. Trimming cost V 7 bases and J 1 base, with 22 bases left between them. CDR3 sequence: CASKRERHDRFNYGYTF. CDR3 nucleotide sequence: TGTGCCAGCAAAAGAGAGCGTCATGACCGATTTAACTATGGCTACACCTTC.

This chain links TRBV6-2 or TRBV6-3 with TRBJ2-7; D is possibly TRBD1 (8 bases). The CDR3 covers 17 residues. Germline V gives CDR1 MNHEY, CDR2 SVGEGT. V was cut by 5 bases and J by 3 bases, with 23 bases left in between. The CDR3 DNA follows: TGTGCCAGCAGTACCCGGACAGGGACTATCTCGGGCTACGAGCAGTACTTC. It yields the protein CASSTRTGTISGYEQYF.

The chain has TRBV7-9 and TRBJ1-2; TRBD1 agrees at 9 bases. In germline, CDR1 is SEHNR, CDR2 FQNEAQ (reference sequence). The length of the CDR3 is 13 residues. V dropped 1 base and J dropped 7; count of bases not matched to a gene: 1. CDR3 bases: TGTGCCAGCAGCTTAGGGACAGGGGTTGGCTACACCTTC. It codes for CASSLGTGVGYTF.

DNA for the CDR3: TGTGCCAGCAGCCTTACTAGCGGGGGTTACAATGAGCAGTTCTTC. This gives the protein CASSLTSGGYNEQFF. The chain couples TRBV3-1 (or the pseudogene TRBV3-2) to TRBJ2-1; 11 bases match TRBD2. Germline lookup yields CDR1 LGHDT and CDR2 YNNKEL (reference sequence). The CDR3 runs to 15 residues. J was trimmed by 4 bases and V by 4 bases; bases with no gene match: 3.

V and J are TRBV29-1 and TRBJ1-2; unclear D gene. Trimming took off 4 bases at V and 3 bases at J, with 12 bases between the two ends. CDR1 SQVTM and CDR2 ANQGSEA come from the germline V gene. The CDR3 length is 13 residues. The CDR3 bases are TGCAGCGTTGCGGCGAGGGAGGACTATGGCTACACCTTC. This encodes CSVAAREDYGYTF.

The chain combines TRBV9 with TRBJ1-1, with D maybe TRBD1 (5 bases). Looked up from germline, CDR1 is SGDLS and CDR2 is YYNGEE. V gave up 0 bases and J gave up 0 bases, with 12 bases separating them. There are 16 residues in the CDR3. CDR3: CASSVAGGGVNTEAFF. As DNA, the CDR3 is TGTGCCAGCAGCGTAGCCGGAGGAGGGGTGAACACTGAAGCTTTCTTT.

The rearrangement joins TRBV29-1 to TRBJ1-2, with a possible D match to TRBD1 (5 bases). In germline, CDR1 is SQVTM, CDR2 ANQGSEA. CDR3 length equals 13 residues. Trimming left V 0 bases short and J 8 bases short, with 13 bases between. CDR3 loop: CSVEDGGPRGYTF. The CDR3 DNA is TGCAGCGTTGAAGACGGGGGTCCCCGGGGCTACACCTTC.

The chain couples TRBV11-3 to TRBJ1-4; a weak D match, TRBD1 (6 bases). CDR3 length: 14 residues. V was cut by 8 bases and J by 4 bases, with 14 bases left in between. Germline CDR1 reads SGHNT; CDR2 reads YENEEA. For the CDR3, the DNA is TGTGCCAGCGGACAGCCAGACAATAATGAAAAACTGTTTTTT. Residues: CASGQPDNNEKLFF.

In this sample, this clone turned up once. The CDR3 here is CASSQGTGAMGEQFF. CDR3 sequence (DNA): TGCGCCAGCAGCCAAGGGACAGGGGCTATGGGGGAGCAGTTCTTC. This chain joins TRBV4-3 and TRBJ2-1; 9 bases match TRBD1. Trimming at V came to 1 base and at J to 10 bases, leaving 8 bases not matched to a gene. The CDR3 spans 15 residues. From germline, CDR1 is LGHNA and CDR2 YSLEER.

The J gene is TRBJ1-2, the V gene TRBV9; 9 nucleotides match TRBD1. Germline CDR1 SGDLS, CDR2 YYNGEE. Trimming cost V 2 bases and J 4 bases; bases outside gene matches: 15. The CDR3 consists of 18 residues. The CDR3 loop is CASSVAGTGPGGGYGYTF. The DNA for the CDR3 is TGTGCCAGCAGCGTGGCCGGGACAGGGCCTGGTGGGGGCTATGGCTACACCTTC. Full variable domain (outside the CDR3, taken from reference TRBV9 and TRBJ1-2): DSGVTQTPKHLITATGQRVTLRCSPRSGDLSVYWYQQSLDQGLQFLIQYYNGEERAKGNILERFSAQQFPDLHSELNLSSLELGDSALYFCASSVAGTGPGGGYGYTFGSGTRLTVV.

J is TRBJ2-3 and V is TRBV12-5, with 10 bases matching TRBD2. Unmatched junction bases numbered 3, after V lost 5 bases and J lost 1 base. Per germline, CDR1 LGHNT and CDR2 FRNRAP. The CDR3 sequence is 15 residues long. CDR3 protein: CASGTGLAGTDTQYF. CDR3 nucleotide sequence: TGTGCTAGTGGTACCGGACTAGCGGGCACAGATACGCAGTATTTT. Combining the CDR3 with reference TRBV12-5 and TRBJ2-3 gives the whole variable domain DARVTQTPRHKVTEMGQEVTMRCQPILGHNTVFWYRQTMMQGLELLAYFRNRAPLDDSGMPKDRFSAEMPDATLATLKIQPSEPRDSAVYFCASGTGLAGTDTQYFGPGTRLTVL.

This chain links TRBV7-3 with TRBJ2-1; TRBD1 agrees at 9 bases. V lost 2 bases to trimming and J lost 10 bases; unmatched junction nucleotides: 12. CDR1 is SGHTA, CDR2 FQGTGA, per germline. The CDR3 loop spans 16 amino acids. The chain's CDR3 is CASSLLEGQGVREQFF. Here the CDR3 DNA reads TGTGCCAGCAGCTTATTAGAGGGACAGGGAGTTCGCGAGCAGTTCTTC.

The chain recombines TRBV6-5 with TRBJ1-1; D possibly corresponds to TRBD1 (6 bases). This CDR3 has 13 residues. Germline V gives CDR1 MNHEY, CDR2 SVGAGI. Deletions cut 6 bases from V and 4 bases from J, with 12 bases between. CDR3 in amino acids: CASRSRGRTEAFF. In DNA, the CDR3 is TGTGCCAGCAGAAGCAGGGGCCGCACTGAAGCTTTCTTT.

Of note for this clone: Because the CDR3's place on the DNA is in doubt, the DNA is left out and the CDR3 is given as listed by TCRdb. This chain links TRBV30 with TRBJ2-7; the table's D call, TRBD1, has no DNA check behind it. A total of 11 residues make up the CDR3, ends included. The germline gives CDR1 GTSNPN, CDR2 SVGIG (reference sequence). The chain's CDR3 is CAWSVGTGAHF.

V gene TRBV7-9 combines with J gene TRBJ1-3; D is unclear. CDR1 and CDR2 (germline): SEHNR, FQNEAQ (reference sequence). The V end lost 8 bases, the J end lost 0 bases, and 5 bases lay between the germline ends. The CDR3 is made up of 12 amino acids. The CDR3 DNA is TGTGCCAGCGCAAGCTCTGGAAACACCATATATTTT. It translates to CASASSGNTIYF.

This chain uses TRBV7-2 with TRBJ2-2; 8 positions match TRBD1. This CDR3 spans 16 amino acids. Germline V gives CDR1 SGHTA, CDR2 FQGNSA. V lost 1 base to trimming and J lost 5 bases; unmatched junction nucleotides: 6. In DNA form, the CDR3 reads TGTGCCAGCAGCTTAGTTTCCAGGGGGCAAACCGGGGAGCTGTTTTTT. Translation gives CASSLVSRGQTGELFF.

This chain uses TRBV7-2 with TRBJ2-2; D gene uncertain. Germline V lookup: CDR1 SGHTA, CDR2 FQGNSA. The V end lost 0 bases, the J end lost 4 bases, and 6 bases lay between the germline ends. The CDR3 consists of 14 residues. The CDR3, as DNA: TGTGCCAGCAGCTTAGCGCTGAGCACCGGGGAGCTGTTTTTT. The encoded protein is CASSLALSTGELFF.

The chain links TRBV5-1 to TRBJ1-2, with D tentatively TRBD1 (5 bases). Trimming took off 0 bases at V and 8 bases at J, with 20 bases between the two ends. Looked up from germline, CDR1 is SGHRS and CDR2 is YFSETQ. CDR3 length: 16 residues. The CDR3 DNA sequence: TGCGCCAGCAGCTTGGATGTGTATGGGGGTTTCTTAGGCTACACCTTC. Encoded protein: CASSLDVYGGFLGYTF.

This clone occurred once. CDR3 protein: CASSERQGVDYGYTF. In DNA, the CDR3 is TGTGCCAGCTCAGAAAGACAGGGTGTGGACTATGGCTACACCTTC. The rearrangement joins TRBV18 to TRBJ1-2; 7 bases fit TRBD1. Germline trimming cut 5 bases from V and 3 bases from J; bases unmatched to any gene: 9. CDR3 length: 15 amino acids. The germline V gene encodes CDR1 KGHSH and CDR2 LQKENI.

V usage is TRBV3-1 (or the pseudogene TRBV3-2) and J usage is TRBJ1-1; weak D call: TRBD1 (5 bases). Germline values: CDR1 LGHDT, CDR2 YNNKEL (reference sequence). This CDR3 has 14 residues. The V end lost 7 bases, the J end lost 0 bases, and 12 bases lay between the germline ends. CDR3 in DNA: TGTGCCAGCACCCTCACGGGGCTGAACACTGAAGCTTTCTTT. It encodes CASTLTGLNTEAFF.

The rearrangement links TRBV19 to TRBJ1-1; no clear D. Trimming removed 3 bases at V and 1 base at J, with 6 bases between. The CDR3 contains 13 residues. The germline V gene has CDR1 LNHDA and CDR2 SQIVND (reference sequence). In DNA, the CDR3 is TGTGCCAGTAGTATGTCCCCGAACACTGAAGCTTTCTTT. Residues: CASSMSPNTEAFF.